What follows describes a single T cell receptor (beta chain). The antigen is undetermined. Repertoires were generated with immunoSEQ multiplex PCR, while TCRdb's copy carries only in-frame clones and drops some. The sample lists about 33,000 clones; more than 75% were seen once. This record belongs to a study of T cells in localized non-small cell lung cancer. Whole-study results and caveats: Longer overall survival associated with higher blood T cell density; shorter survival with higher adjacent-lung clonality.

The CDR3 length is 15 residues. V was clipped by 4 bases and J by 5 bases; unmatched bases: 10. Per the germline V gene, CDR1 is MNHNS and CDR2 is SASEGT. Sequencing was performed on peripheral blood, taken before any cancer treatment. This clonotype was obtained from a male donor older than 55 with stage III lung adenocarcinoma. V is TRBV6-1 and J is TRBJ2-5, with 7 bases identical to TRBD2. DNA of the CDR3: TGTGCCAGCAGTGTTCGGGGGGAAAATTGGGAGACCCAGTACTTC. Encoded protein: CASSVRGENWETQYF.